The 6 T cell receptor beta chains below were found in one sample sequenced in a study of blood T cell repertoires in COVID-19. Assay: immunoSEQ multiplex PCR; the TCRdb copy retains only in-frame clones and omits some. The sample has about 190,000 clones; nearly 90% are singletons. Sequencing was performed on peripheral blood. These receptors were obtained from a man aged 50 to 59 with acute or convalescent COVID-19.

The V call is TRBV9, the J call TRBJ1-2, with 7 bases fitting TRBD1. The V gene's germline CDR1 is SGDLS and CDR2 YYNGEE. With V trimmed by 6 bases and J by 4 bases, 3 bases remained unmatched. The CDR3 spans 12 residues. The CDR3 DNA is TGTGCCAGCAACACAGGGGTCTATGGCTACACCTTC. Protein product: CASNTGVYGYTF.

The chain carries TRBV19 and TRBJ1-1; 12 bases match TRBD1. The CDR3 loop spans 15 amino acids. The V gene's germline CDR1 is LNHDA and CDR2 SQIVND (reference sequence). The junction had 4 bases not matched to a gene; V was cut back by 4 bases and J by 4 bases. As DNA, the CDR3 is TGTGCCAGTAGTACGGGGACAGGGGGCCGCACTGAAGCTTTCTTT. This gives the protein CASSTGTGGRTEAFF.

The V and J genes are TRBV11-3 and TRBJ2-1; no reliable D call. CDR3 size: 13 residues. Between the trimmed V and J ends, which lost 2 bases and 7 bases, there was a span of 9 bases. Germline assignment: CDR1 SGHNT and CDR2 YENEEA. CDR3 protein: CASSLNTENEQFF. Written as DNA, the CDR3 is TGTGCCAGCAGCTTAAATACTGAGAATGAGCAGTTCTTC.

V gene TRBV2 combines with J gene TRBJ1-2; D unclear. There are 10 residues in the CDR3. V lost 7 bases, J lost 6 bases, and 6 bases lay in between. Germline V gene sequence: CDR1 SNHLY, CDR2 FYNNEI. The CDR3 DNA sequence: TGTGCCAGCAAGGAGAATGGCTACACCTTC. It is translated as CASKENGYTF. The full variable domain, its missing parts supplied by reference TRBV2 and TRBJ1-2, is EPEVTQTPSHQVTQMGQEVILRCVPISNHLYFYWYRQILGQKVEFLVSFYNNEISEKSEIFDDQFSVERPDGSNFTLKIRSTKLEDSAMYFCASKENGYTFGSGTRLTVV.

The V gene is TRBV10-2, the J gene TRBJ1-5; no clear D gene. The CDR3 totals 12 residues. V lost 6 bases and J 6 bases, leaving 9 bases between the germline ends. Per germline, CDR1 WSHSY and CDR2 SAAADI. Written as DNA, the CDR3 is TGCGCCAGCAGCGGGCGGGGTCAGCCCCAGCATTTT. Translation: CASSGRGQPQHF.

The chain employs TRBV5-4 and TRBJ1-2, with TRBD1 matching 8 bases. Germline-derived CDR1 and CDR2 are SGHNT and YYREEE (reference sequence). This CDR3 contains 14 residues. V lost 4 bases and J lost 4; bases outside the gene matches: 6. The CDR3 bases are TGTGCCAGCAGCCAACAGGGGGTACTCTATGGCTACACCTTC. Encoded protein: CASSQQGVLYGYTF.